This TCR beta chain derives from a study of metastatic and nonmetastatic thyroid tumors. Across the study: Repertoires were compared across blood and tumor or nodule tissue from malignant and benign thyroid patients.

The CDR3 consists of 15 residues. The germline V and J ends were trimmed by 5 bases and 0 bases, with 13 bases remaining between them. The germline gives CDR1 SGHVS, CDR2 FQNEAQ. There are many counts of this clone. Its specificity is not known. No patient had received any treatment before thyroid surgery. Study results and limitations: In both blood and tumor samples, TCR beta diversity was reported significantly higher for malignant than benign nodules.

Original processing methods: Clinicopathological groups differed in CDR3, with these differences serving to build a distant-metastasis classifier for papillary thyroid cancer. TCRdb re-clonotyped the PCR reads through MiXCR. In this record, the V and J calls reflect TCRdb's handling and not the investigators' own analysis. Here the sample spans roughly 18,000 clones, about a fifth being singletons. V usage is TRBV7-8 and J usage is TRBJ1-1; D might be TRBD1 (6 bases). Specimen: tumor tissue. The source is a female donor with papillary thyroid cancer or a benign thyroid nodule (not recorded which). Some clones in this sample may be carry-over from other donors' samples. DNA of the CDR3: TGTGCCAGCAGCCAGGACAGACGGATGAACACTGAAGCTTTCTTT. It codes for CASSQDRRMNTEAFF.